The T cell receptor beta chain under discussion was sequenced for a study of cytomegalovirus exposure and HLA in healthy donors. Study overall: Findings of an earlier analysis included 90 million to 120 million unique TCR beta sequences from roughly 200 million T cells.

PCR amplification relied on 60 Vbeta primers (plus 13 Jbeta primers). Repertoires were generated with immunoSEQ multiplex PCR, while TCRdb's copy carries only in-frame clones and drops some. The sample has over 150,000 clones, 71% seen once; the top ten hold over 2.5%. The CDR3 spans 14 residues. Per the germline V gene, CDR1 is MNHEY and CDR2 is SMNVEV (reference sequence). V dropped 3 bases and J dropped 2; count of bases not matched to a gene: 2. This TCR was sampled from a woman in her thirties in good health and CMV-seronegative. The sequenced material came from PBMCs. The chain employs TRBV27 and TRBJ2-7; 9 bases match TRBD2. CDR3 in DNA: TGTGCCAGCAGTTTGGCGGGGGGGCCCTACGAGCAGTACTTC. It specifies CASSLAGGPYEQYF.